The 10 T cell receptor beta chains listed next were all sequenced from one sample in a study of T cells after yellow fever vaccination. TCRdb reanalysed the 5' RACE reads using MiXCR and keeps one entry per CDR3 protein. Of about 510,000 distinct CDR3 sequences in the sample, 21% were seen once. The material sequenced was PBMCs, taken less than 25 days after the first yellow fever vaccination. These receptor sequences come from a man between 18 and 35 years old who received the YFV17D yellow fever vaccine.

This clonotype was counted ten times or more. This chain joins TRBV5-1 and TRBJ2-1; D not certain. The CDR3 sequence is 12 residues long. Germline V CDR1 and CDR2: SGHRS, YFSETQ. Trimming stripped 3 bases from V and 9 bases from J, with 10 bases between. The CDR3 nucleotides are TGCGCCAGCAGCTCCCCACCCAGTGAGCAGTTCTTC. This sequence encodes CASSSPPSEQFF.

The J gene is TRBJ1-5, the V gene TRBV12-3 or TRBV12-4, with D possibly being TRBD1 (5 bases). There are 14 residues in the CDR3. Trimming shortened V by 6 bases and J by 4 bases, and 13 bases separated the two germline ends. This CDR3 is CASRGGNANQPQHF. For the CDR3, the DNA is TGTGCCAGCAGGGGGGGGAACGCGAATCAGCCCCAGCATTTT.

The chain recombines TRBV12-3 or TRBV12-4 with TRBJ1-1; 10 bases agree with TRBD1. With 5 bases clipped from V and 4 bases from J, the junction kept 7 bases outside the gene matches. The CDR3 runs to 15 residues. The CDR3: CASSTRDRGVTEAFF. CDR3 DNA sequence: TGTGCCAGCAGTACCCGGGACAGGGGAGTCACTGAAGCTTTCTTT.

There are a few counts of this clonotype. This rearrangement joins TRBV20-1 to TRBJ1-4, with D perhaps TRBD1 (6 bases). CDR3 size: 11 residues. Germline V gene sequence: CDR1 DFQATT, CDR2 SNEGSKA (reference sequence). CDR3 region: CSGARSEKLFF. The CDR3, as DNA: TGCTCAGGGGCGCGTTCTGAAAAACTGTTTTTT.

The CDR3 spells CASSQDSGAVTEAFF. CDR3 DNA sequence: TGCGCCAGCAGCCAAGATTCTGGGGCGGTGACTGAAGCTTTCTTT. V gene TRBV4-3 combines with J gene TRBJ1-1, with a tentative D call TRBD1 (5 bases). Germline CDR1 and CDR2: LGHNA and YSLEER. Between the trimmed V and J ends, which lost 0 bases and 5 bases, there was a span of 13 bases. The CDR3 covers 15 residues.

The V and J genes are TRBV6-5 and TRBJ1-2; D is perhaps TRBD1 (5 bases). Trimming removed 2 bases from V and 4 bases from J, with 11 bases in between. The CDR3 loop spans 14 amino acids. Germline CDR1 is MNHEY and CDR2 is SVGAGI. The CDR3 DNA reads TGTGCCAGCAGTTACCGGGACGCCCCCTATGGCTACACCTTC. Amino acids: CASSYRDAPYGYTF.

This sequence joins TRBV7-6 and TRBJ2-6; D is perhaps TRBD1 (5 bases). The CDR3 runs 17 residues. CDR1 is SGHVS, CDR2 FNYEAQ, per germline. V lost 3 bases and J 0 bases, leaving 12 bases between the germline ends. CDR3 DNA: TGTGCCAGCAGCTTTACAGGCGCAAACTCTGGGGCCAACGTCCTGACTTTC. Amino acid sequence: CASSFTGANSGANVLTF.

The table lists this clonotype with a few counts. The genes are TRBV18 and TRBJ1-3, with unresolved D. This CDR3 has 14 amino acids. Trimming shortened V by 3 bases and J by 2 bases, and 8 bases separated the two germline ends. Looked up from germline, CDR1 is KGHSH and CDR2 is LQKENI. CDR3 sequence: CASSPGIAGNTIYF. In DNA, the CDR3 is TGTGCCAGCTCACCCGGGATCGCTGGAAACACCATATATTTT.

CDR3 in amino acids: CASSLPSGGQETQYF. Here the CDR3 DNA reads TGTGCCAGCAGCCTACCTAGCGGGGGTCAAGAGACCCAGTACTTC. The chain couples TRBV7-9 to TRBJ2-5; 10 bases fit TRBD2. This CDR3 contains 15 residues. CDR1 and CDR2 (germline): SEHNR, FQNEAQ (reference sequence). With 5 bases clipped from V and 2 bases from J, the junction kept 5 bases outside the gene matches.

This clonotype was picked up a small number of times. The chain carries TRBV5-6 and TRBJ2-5; D unclear. Trimming took 5 bases from V and 8 from J, leaving 19 bases between them. CDR3 length: 14 residues. CDR1 SGHDT and CDR2 YYEEEE come from the germline V gene. The CDR3 DNA sequence: TGTGCCAGCAGTACAACCCGCTGGCCCTCCACCCAGTACTTC. This gives the protein CASSTTRWPSTQYF.